This section outlines one T cell receptor beta chain sequence together with its context. These data belong to a study of T cell responses to AZD1222 COVID-19 vaccine. TCRdb's table, derived via immunoSEQ multiplex PCR, lists solely in-frame clones and lacks some. The sample includes 100,000 to 150,000 clones, 85% to 90% of them seen just once. Looked up from germline, CDR1 is GTSNPN and CDR2 is SVGIG (reference sequence). The V end was cut by 0 bases, the J end by 3 bases, with 11 bases between. The CDR3 has 15 residues. The V gene is TRBV30, the J gene TRBJ1-4; a weak D match, TRBD1 (6 bases). The specimen comprised peripheral blood, sampled 28 days after the second AZD1222 dose. This sequence originates from an adult who received the AZD1222 COVID-19 vaccine. CDR3 DNA: TGTGCCTGGAGTGTACGAGGACAGTCTAATGAAAAACTGTTTTTT. This translates into CAWSVRGQSNEKLFF.